The 3 T cell receptor beta chains in this list originate from one sample, sequenced in a study of blood T cell repertoires in COVID-19 (dated by TCRdb to 2018 to 2020). Library preparation employed the immunoSEQ multiplex PCR assay. Not all clones reach the TCRdb copy of this immuneACCESS table, which keeps in-frame sequences only. Checked studies attribute under half of the gap to unresolved V genes and leave the rest unexplained. The sample table shows under 450,000 clones, and less than 90% are seen once. About 2.7% of the sample is in the top ten clones. Sequencing was done on a sample of PBMCs or T cells enriched from blood (not recorded which). The source is a woman in her twenties or thirties who had recovered from COVID-19.

The V gene is TRBV10-3, the J gene TRBJ2-5, with TRBD2 identical over 8 bases. The CDR3 has 16 amino acids. Germline V gene lookup returns CDR1 ENHRY and CDR2 SYGVKD. Trimming cost V 0 bases and J 10 bases; bases outside gene matches: 13. The CDR3 here is CAISESPGLEGIFQYF. In DNA form, the CDR3 reads TGTGCCATCAGTGAGTCTCCGGGACTAGAGGGGATCTTCCAGTACTTC.

The chain joins TRBV3-1 (or the pseudogene TRBV3-2) to TRBJ2-5; 11 nucleotides match TRBD2. In germline, CDR1 is LGHDT, CDR2 YNNKEL (reference sequence). The CDR3 runs to 17 residues. Trimming took 4 bases from V and 4 from J; bases not matched to a gene: 11. The CDR3 nucleotides are TGTGCCAGCAGCCCGCGGGGTAGCGGGAGGGCCTTAGAGACCCAGTACTTC. Protein product: CASSPRGSGRALETQYF.

This chain joins TRBV24-1 and TRBJ2-2; TRBD2 matches at 8 bases. The V and J ends lost 7 bases and 7 bases, in that order; junction bases with no gene match: 4. CDR1 is KGHDR, CDR2 SFDVKD, per germline. There are 13 residues in the CDR3. The CDR3 reads CATRTSGLGELFF. Here the CDR3 DNA reads TGTGCCACCAGAACTAGCGGCCTCGGGGAGCTGTTTTTT.